This TCR beta chain was sequenced during a study of human versus mouse CDR3 diversity and MHC coevolution. For this clone: Antigen specificity is unknown.

The repertoire was sequenced with immunoSEQ multiplex PCR; TCRdb's copy has only in-frame clones and lacks some. The sample contains 86,000 or so clones, about 93% of which appear only once. Points from the study as a whole: Clonal inequality was lowest in two of the three human donors.

Sequencing was done on a sample of naive CD4+ T cells from blood. Subset here: CD45RO-negative CD62L-positive naive CD4 T cells. This sequence was found in a person between 25 and 75 years old in good health.

CDR3 in amino acids: CASHLGDSEKLFF. In nucleotides, the CDR3 is TGTGCCAGCCACCTTGGTGATAGCGAAAAACTGTTTTTT. The chain links TRBV7-9 to TRBJ1-4, with D uncertain. CDR3 size: 13 residues. The V and J ends lost 8 bases and 8 bases respectively, with 15 bases between them. Germline assignment: CDR1 SEHNR and CDR2 FQNEAQ (reference sequence).